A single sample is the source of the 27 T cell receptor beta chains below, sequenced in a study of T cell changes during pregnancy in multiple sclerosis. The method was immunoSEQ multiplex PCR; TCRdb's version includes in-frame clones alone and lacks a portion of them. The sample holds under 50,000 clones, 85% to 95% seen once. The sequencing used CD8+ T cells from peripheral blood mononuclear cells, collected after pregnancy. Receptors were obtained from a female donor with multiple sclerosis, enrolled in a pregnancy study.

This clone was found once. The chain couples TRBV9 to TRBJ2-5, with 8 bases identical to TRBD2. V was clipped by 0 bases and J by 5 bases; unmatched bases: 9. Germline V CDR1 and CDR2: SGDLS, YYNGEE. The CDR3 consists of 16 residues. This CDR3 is CASSVDSSGSTETQYF. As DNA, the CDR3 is TGTGCCAGCAGCGTAGACTCCAGCGGGAGCACGGAGACCCAGTACTTC.

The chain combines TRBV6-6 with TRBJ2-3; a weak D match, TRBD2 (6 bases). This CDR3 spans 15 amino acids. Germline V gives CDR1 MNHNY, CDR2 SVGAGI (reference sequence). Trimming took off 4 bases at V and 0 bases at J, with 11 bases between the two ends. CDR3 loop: CASSFRGTSTDTQYF. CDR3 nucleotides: TGTGCCAGCAGTTTCCGGGGGACTAGCACAGATACGCAGTATTTT.

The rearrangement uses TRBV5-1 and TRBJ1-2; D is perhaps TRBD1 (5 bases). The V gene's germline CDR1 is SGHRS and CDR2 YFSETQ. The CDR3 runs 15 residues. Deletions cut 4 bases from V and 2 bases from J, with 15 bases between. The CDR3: CASSPRGGVNYGYTF. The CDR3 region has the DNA TGCGCCAGCAGCCCACGGGGGGGGGTGAACTATGGCTACACCTTC.

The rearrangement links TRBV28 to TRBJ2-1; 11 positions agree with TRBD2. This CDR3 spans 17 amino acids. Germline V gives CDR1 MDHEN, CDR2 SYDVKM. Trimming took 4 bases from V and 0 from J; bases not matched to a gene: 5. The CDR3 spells CASSSVLAGDSYNEQFF. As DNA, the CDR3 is TGTGCCAGCAGTTCGGTACTAGCGGGGGACTCCTACAATGAGCAGTTCTTC.

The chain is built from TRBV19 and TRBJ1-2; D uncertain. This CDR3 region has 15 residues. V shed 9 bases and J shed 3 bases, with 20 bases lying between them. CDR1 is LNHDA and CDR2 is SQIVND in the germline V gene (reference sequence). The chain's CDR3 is CASRKTAFNDYGYTF. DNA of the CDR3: TGTGCCAGCCGAAAAACAGCCTTCAACGACTATGGCTACACCTTC. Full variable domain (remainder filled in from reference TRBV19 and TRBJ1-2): DGGITQSPKYLFRKEGQNVTLSCEQNLNHDAMYWYRQDPGQGLRLIYYSQIVNDFQKGDIAEGYSVSREKKESFPLTVTSAQKNPTAFYLCASRKTAFNDYGYTFGSGTRLTVV.

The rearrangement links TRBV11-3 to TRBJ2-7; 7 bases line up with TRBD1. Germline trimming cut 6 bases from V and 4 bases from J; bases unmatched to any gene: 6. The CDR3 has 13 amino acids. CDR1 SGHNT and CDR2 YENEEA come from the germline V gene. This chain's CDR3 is CASSYSGGYEQYF. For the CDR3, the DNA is TGTGCCAGCAGTTACTCAGGGGGTTACGAGCAGTACTTC.

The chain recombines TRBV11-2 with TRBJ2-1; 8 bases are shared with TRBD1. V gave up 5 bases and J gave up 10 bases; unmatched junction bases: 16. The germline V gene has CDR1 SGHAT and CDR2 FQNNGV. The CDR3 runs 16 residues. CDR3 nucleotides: TGTGCCAGCAGCCCAAGTCCGGGACAGGAAATAAACGAGCAGTTCTTC. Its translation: CASSPSPGQEINEQFF.

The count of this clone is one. CDR3 sequence (DNA): TGTGCCAGCAGTGAACCCCAGGGTGCCTATGGCTACACCTTC. This translates into CASSEPQGAYGYTF. V and J are TRBV2 and TRBJ1-2, with D maybe TRBD1 (5 bases). V was trimmed by 2 bases and J by 4 bases, leaving 11 bases between them. The CDR3 spans 14 residues. Per germline, CDR1 SNHLY and CDR2 FYNNEI.

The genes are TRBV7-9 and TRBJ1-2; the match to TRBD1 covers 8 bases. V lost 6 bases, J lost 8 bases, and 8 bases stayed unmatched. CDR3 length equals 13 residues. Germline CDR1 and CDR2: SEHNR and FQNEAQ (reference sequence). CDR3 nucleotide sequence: TGTGCCAGCAGTAAACAGGGGGAGGTCGGCTACACCTTC. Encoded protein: CASSKQGEVGYTF.

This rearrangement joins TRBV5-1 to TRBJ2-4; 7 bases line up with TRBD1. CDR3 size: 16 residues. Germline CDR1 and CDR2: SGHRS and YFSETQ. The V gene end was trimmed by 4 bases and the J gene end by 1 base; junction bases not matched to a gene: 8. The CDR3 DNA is TGCGCCAGCAGCGTCGACAGGGTGAGGGCCAAAAACATTCAGTACTTC. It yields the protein CASSVDRVRAKNIQYF.

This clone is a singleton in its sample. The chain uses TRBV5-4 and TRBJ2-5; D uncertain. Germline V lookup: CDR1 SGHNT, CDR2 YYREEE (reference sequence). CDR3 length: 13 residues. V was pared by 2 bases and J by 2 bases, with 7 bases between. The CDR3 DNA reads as TGTGCCAGCAGCTTTTTACAGCAAGAGACCCAGTACTTC. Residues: CASSFLQQETQYF.

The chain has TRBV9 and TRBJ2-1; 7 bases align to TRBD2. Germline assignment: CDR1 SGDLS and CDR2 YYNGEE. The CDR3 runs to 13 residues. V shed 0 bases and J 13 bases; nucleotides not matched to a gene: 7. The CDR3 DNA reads TGTGCCAGCAGCGTAGAGGTCCGGGACTATCAGTTCTTC. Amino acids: CASSVEVRDYQFF.

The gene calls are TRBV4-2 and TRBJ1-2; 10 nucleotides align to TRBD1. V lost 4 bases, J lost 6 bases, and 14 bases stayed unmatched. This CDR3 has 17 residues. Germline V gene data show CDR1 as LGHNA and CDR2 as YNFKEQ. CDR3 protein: CASSPTSQWGTGDGYTF. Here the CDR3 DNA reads TGTGCCAGCAGCCCTACTTCACAGTGGGGGACAGGGGATGGCTACACCTTC.

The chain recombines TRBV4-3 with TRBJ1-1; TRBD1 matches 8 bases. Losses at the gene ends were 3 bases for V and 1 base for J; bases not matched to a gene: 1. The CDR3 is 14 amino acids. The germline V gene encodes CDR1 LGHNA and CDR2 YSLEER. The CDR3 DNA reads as TGCGCCAGCAGCCATGGGACAGGGAACACTGAAGCTTTCTTT. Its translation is CASSHGTGNTEAFF.

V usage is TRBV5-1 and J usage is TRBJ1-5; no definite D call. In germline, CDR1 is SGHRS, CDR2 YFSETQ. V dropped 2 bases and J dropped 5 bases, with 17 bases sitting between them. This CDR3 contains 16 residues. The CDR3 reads CASSFGERHNDQPQHF. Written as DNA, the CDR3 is TGCGCCAGCAGCTTTGGTGAGAGGCACAACGATCAGCCCCAGCATTTT.

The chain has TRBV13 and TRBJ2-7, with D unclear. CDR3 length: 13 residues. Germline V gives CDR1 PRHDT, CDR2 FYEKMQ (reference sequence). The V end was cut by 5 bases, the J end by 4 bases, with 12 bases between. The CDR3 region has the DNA TGTGCCAGCAGCCTTCTAGGCTCGTACGAGCAGTACTTC. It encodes CASSLLGSYEQYF.

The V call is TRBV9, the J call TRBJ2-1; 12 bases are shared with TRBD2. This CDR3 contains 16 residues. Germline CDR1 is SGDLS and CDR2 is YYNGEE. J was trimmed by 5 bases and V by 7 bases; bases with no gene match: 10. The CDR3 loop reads CASVPLAGGPNNEQFF. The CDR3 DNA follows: TGTGCCAGCGTACCTCTAGCGGGAGGGCCAAACAATGAGCAGTTCTTC.

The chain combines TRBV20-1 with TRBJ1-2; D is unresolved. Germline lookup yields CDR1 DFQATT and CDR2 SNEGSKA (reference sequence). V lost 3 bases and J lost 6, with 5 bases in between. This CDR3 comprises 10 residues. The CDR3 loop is CSASVNGYTF. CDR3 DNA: TGCAGTGCTAGTGTCAATGGCTACACCTTC.

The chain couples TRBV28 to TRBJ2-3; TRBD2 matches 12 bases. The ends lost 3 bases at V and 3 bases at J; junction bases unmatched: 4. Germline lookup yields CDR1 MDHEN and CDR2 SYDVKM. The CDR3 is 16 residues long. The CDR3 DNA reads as TGTGCCAGCAGTTTGACTAGCGGGGGCCCGACAGATACGCAGTATTTT. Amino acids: CASSLTSGGPTDTQYF.

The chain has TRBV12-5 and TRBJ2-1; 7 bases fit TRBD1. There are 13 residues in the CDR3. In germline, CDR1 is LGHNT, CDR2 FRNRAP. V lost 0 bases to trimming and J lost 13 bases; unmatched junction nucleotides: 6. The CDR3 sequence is CASGLVGQVYQFF. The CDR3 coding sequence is TGTGCTAGTGGTTTGGTAGGACAGGTGTATCAGTTCTTC.

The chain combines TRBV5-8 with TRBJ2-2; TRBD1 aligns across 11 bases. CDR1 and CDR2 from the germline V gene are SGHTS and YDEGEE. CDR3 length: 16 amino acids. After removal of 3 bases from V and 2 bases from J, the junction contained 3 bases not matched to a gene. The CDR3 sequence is CASSSRTGGNTGELFF. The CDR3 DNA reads TGTGCCAGCAGCTCTCGGACAGGGGGCAACACCGGGGAGCTGTTTTTT. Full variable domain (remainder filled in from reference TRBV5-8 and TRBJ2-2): EAGVTQSPTHLIKTRGQQATLRCSPISGHTSVYWYQQALGLGLQFLLWYDEGEERNRGNFPPRFSGRQFPNYSSELNVNALELEDSALYLCASSSRTGGNTGELFFGEGSRLTVL.

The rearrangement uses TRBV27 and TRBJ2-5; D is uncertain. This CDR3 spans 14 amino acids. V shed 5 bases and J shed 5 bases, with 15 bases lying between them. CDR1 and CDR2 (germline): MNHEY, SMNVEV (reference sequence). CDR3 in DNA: TGTGCCAGCAGTCCCCTCCCAGCGATGGAGACCCAGTACTTC. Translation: CASSPLPAMETQYF.

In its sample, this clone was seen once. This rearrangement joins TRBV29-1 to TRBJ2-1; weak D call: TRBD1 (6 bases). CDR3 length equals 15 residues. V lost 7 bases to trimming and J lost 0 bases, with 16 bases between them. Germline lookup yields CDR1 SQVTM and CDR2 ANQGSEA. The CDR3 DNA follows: TGCAGCGCGGTGCAGGGGCCCAGCTCCTACAATGAGCAGTTCTTC. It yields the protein CSAVQGPSSYNEQFF.

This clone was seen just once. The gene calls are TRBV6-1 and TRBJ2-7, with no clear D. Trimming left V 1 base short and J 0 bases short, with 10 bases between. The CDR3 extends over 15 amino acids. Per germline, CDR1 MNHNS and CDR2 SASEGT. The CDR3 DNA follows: TGTGCCAGCAGTGAAGGGAATAGGAGCTCCTACGAGCAGTACTTC. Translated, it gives CASSEGNRSSYEQYF.

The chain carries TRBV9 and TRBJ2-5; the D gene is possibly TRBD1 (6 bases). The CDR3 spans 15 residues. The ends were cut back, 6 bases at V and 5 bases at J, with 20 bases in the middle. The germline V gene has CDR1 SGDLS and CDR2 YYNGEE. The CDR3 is CASKPSLTGTETQYF. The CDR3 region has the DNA TGTGCCAGCAAGCCCTCCTTAACAGGGACGGAGACCCAGTACTTC.

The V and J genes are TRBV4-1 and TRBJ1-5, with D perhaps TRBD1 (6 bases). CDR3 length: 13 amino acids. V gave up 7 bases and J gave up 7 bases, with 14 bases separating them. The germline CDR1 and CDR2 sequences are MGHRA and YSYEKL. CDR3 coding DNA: TGCGCCAGCACCCGGGACATTGGGCAGCCCCAGCATTTT. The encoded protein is CASTRDIGQPQHF.

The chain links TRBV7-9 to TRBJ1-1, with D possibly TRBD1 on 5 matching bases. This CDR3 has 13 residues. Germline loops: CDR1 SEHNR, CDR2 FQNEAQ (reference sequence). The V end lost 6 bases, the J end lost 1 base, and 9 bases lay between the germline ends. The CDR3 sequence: CASRDTRNTEAFF. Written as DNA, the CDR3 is TGTGCCAGCAGGGACACCCGGAACACTGAAGCTTTCTTT.